The entry below gives a single T cell receptor beta chain sequence along with its context. The CDR3 runs 18 residues. The V and J ends lost 1 base and 3 bases, in that order; junction bases with no gene match: 10. Germline loops: CDR1 SGDLS, CDR2 YYNGEE. The entry originates in a study of blood T cell repertoires in COVID-19. Turning to the study itself: The United States, Italy and Spain were the sources of the acute and convalescent COVID-19 samples. PBMCs, B-cell-depleted T cells, or T cells were the source of the cDNA or gDNA that made up the material.

As processed by the authors: For nucleated cells, counts were estimated from reference gene primer amplification. TCRdb's table, derived via immunoSEQ multiplex PCR, lists solely in-frame clones and lacks some. From that table come the V and J calls and clone size; the DNA was used to work out D and trimming. Among more than 350,000 clones listed, approximately 89% were seen once. The Seattle patients joined while their infection was active and were tracked longitudinally afterward. Input material: peripheral blood. V usage is TRBV9 and J usage is TRBJ2-2; 9 nucleotides agree with TRBD2. This TCR was recovered from a woman aged 25 to 39 with COVID-19, enrolled during active disease. In nucleotides, the CDR3 is TGTGCCAGCAGCGTAACCCCCGGACTAGCGCGAGACACCGGGGAGCTGTTTTTT. It translates to CASSVTPGLARDTGELFF.